This T cell receptor (beta chain) stems from a study of cytomegalovirus exposure and HLA in healthy donors. The PCR employed 60 Vbeta primers together with 13 Jbeta primers. Repertoires were generated with immunoSEQ multiplex PCR, while TCRdb's copy carries only in-frame clones and drops some. The data show roughly 100,000 clones, over 12% seen once. Study results and caveats: Apart from CMV serostatus, no immune exposure information was available.

The V gene end was trimmed by 2 bases and the J gene end by 1 base; junction bases not matched to a gene: 22. The CDR3 totals 24 residues. Germline-derived CDR1 and CDR2 are KGHSH and LQKENI. About this clone: Its target is not known.

Sequences were obtained from PBMCs. The source of this sequence is a female donor in good health and CMV-seronegative. The V call is TRBV18, the J call TRBJ2-3, with 15 bases matching TRBD2. For the CDR3, the DNA is TGTGCCAGCTCACCAGTATTTTCGCTTAGGACACCCGGGACTAGCGGGGGGCGCACAGATACGCAGTATTTT. Translation: CASSPVFSLRTPGTSGGRTDTQYF. The entire variable domain, with the rest obtained from reference TRBV18 and TRBJ2-3, is as follows: NAGVMQNPRHLVRRRGQEARLRCSPMKGHSHVYWYRQLPEEGLKFMVYLQKENIIDESGMPKERFSAEFPKEGPSILRIQQVVRGDSAAYFCASSPVFSLRTPGTSGGRTDTQYFGPGTRLTVL.